This TCR beta chain appears in the sequencing data of a study of cytomegalovirus exposure and HLA in healthy donors. Broader study findings: It is likely that the observed cluster of highly shared sequence variants was a sequencing artifact. Analysis performed later found more than 15,000 TCR beta sequences associated with HLA alleles at 0.05 false discovery rate. A later analysis found common viral pathogens apparently linked to several of the most significant clusters.

The CDR3 has 15 residues. Germline loops: CDR1 SGHRS, CDR2 YFSETQ. The J segment lost 1 base and the V segment lost 0 bases, leaving 0 bases of the junction unmatched. A word on this clone: Its antigen is currently unknown. At the DNA level, this CDR3 is encoded by other sequences in the same sample as well.

PCR was performed using 60 Vbeta and 13 Jbeta primers. Repertoires were generated with immunoSEQ multiplex PCR, while TCRdb's copy carries only in-frame clones and drops some. The sample consists of fewer than 250,000 clones, 70% to 80% of them appearing once. Healthy individuals who donated bone marrow served as the donors. This receptor was identified in a woman aged 30 to 39 in good health and CMV-seropositive. Sequencing was carried out using PBMCs. The V gene is TRBV5-1, the J gene TRBJ2-1, with TRBD1 matching 8 bases. This CDR3 is CASSLGTGSYNEQFF. CDR3 bases: TGCGCCAGCAGCTTGGGGACAGGGTCCTACAATGAGCAGTTCTTC.